These 7 T cell receptor beta chains originate from one sample sequenced in a study of cytomegalovirus exposure and HLA in healthy donors. The assay was immunoSEQ multiplex PCR, and TCRdb's table has in-frame clones only and misses some. The sample contains 350,000 or so clones, around 86% of which appear only once. The specimen was PBMCs. The receptors were gathered from a woman between 18 and 29 years old in good health and CMV-seronegative.

This clone has just one count. The chain joins TRBV28 to TRBJ2-7; D may be TRBD2 (6 bases). V shed 7 bases and J shed 9 bases, with 19 bases lying between them. This CDR3 spans 13 amino acids. Germline-derived CDR1 and CDR2 are MDHEN and SYDVKM. The CDR3 sequence is CASIPQSGLLQYF. The CDR3 DNA follows: TGTGCCAGCATCCCTCAGTCGGGACTGTTGCAGTACTTC.

The chain recombines TRBV4-3 with TRBJ1-1; D call uncertain. Looked up from germline, CDR1 is LGHNA and CDR2 is YSLEER. The CDR3 is made up of 15 amino acids. V lost 0 bases to trimming and J lost 3 bases, with 11 bases between them. The CDR3 loop is CASSQENAEDTEAFF. CDR3 DNA sequence: TGCGCCAGCAGCCAAGAAAACGCTGAGGACACTGAAGCTTTCTTT.

The rearrangement links TRBV4-1 to TRBJ2-7; 8 bases line up with TRBD1. The CDR3 is made up of 15 amino acids. V lost 2 bases and J lost 4; bases outside the gene matches: 7. Germline values: CDR1 MGHRA, CDR2 YSYEKL. CDR3 in DNA: TGCGCCAGCAGCCAACAACAGGGGGGCCGATACGAGCAGTACTTC. Residues: CASSQQQGGRYEQYF.

J is TRBJ1-1 and V is TRBV6-5; D ambiguous. The CDR3 covers 15 residues. Deletions cut 2 bases from V and 1 base from J, with 11 bases between. In germline, CDR1 is MNHEY, CDR2 SVGAGI. The CDR3 nucleotides are TGTGCCAGCAGTTACGCGGGCCAGGCGAACACTGAAGCTTTCTTT. This encodes CASSYAGQANTEAFF.

This chain joins TRBV18 and TRBJ2-7; 10 bases fit TRBD2. This CDR3 region has 15 residues. J was trimmed by 1 base and V by 6 bases; bases with no gene match: 6. Germline CDR1 and CDR2: KGHSH and LQKENI. CDR3 loop: CASSLGTSDSYEQYF. DNA of the CDR3: TGTGCCAGCTCCCTCGGGACTAGCGATTCCTACGAGCAGTACTTC.

The rearrangement joins TRBV6-1 to TRBJ1-2; D is perhaps TRBD1 (6 bases). This CDR3 has 15 amino acids. V was trimmed by 3 bases and J by 1 base, leaving 12 bases between them. Germline V CDR1 and CDR2: MNHNS, SASEGT. The CDR3 DNA is TGTGCCAGCAGTGAGACGACAGGTCTTAACTATGGCTACACCTTC. Its translation is CASSETTGLNYGYTF.

Only one count was recorded for this clone. J is TRBJ2-7 and V is TRBV6-1, with D possibly being TRBD2 (5 bases). Trimming pared 4 bases from V and 3 bases from J, leaving 13 bases between. Germline V gives CDR1 MNHNS, CDR2 SASEGT. The CDR3 runs 14 residues. The DNA for the CDR3 is TGTGCCAGCAGTGGAATTTTAGCGTTCTACGAGCAGTACTTC. This gives the protein CASSGILAFYEQYF.